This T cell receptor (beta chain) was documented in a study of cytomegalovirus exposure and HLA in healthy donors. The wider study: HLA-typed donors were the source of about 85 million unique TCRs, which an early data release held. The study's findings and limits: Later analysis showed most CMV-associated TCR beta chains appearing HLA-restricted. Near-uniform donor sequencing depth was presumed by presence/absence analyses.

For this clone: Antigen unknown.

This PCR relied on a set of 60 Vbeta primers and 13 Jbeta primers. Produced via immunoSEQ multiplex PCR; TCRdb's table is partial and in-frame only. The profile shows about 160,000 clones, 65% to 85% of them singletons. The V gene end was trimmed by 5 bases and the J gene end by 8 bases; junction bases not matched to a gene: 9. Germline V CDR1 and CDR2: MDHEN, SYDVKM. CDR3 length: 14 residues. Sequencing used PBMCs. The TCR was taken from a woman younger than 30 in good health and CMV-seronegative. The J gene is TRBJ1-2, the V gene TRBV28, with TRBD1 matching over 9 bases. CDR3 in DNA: TGTGCCAGCAGTCCTTCACCGGGACAGGGCGGCTACACCTTC. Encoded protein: CASSPSPGQGGYTF.